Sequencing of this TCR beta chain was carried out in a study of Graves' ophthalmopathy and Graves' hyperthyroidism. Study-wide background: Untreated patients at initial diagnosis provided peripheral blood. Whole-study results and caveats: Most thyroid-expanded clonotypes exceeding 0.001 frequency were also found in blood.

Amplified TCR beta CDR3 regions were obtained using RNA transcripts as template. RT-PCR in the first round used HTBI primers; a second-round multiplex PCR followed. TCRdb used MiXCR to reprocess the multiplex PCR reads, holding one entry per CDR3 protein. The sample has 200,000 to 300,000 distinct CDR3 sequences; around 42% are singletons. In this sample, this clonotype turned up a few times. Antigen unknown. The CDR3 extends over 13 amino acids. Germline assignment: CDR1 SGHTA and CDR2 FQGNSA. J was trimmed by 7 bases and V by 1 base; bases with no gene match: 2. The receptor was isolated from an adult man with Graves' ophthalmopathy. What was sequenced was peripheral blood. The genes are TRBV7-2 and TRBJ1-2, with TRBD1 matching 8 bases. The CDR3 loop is CASSLGQGFGYTF. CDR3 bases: TGTGCCAGCAGCTTAGGACAGGGGTTTGGCTACACCTTC. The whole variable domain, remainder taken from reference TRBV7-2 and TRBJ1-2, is GAGVSQSPSNKVTEKGKDVELRCDPISGHTALYWYRQSLGQGLEFLIYFQGNSAPDKSGLPSDRFSAERTGGSVSTLTIQRTQQEDSAVYLCASSLGQGFGYTFGSGTRLTVV.